This T cell receptor (beta chain) was sequenced in a study of vaccination and CD4 T cells after COVID-19. Study in general: Investigators drew the post-COVID samples a median around 100 days after diagnosis, with a range of 35 to 161. Stimulation used overlapping spike peptides from SARS-CoV-2, HCoV-NL63, HCoV-OC43 and HCoV-229E. Cultures that served as controls received a CEFX pool, an HIV-1 Nef pool, or no peptide.

Sequencing of the DNA from cultured CD4+ T cells was carried out with the Oncomine TCR Beta short-read assay. DNA came from CD4+ T cells after culture. TCRdb fed the PCR reads into MiXCR, producing one record per CDR3 protein. This sample has fewer than 9,500 distinct CDR3 sequences, with under 40% found just once. This clonotype was counted only a few times. Its antigen remains unknown. Treatment reported: 10-day PBMC culture with coronavirus spike peptide pools or control peptides (ViraFEST assay). The unexposed donor's CD4+ T cells were collected before the COVID-19 pandemic (2011-2018). The receptor was derived from a human donor in good health. Sequenced sample: CD4+ T cells from blood, cultured in vitro.

In nucleotides, the CDR3 is TGTGCCAGCGAGGGAGGGAATAGTGGCAATCAGCCCCAGCATTTT. Amino acids: CASEGGNSGNQPQHF. The rearrangement uses TRBV6-7 and TRBJ1-5; D is uncertain. TRBV6-7 carries the ORF label, with uncertain function. The CDR3 runs 15 residues. V dropped 8 bases and J dropped 2 bases, with 16 bases sitting between them.